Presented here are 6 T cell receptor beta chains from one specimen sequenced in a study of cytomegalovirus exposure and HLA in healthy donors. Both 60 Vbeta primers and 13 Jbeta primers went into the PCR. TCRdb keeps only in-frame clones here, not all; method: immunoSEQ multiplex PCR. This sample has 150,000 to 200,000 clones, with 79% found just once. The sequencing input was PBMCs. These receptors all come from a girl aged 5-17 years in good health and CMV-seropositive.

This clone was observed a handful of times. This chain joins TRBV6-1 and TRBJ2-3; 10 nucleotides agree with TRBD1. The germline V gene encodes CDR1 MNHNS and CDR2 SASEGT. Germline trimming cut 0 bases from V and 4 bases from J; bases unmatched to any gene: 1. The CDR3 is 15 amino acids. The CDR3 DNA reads TGTGCCAGCAGTGAAGCGACAGGGGGCGCAGATACGCAGTATTTT. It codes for CASSEATGGADTQYF.

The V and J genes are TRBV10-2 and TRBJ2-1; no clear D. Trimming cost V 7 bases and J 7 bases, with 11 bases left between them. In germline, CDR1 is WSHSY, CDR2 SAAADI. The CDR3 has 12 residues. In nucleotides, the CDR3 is TGCGCCAGCACCGTTACTACAAATGAGCAGTTCTTC. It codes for CASTVTTNEQFF.

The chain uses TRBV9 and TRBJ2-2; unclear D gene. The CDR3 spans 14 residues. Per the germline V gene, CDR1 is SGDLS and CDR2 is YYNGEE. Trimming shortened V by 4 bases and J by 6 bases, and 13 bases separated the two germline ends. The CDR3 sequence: CASSPNPEAGELFF. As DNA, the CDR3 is TGTGCCAGCAGCCCGAACCCAGAGGCCGGGGAGCTGTTTTTT.

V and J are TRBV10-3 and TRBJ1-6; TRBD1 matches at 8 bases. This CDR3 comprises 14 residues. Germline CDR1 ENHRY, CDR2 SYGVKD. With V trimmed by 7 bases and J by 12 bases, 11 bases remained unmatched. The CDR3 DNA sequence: TGTGCCATCAAAGGAAACAGGGGGGCCGGACCCCTCCACTTT. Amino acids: CAIKGNRGAGPLHF.

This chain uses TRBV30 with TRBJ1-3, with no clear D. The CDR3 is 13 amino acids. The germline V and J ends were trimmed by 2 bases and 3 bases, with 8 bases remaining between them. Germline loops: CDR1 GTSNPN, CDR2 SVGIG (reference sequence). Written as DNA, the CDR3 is TGTGCCTGGAGTATCGGGTTTGGAAACACCATATATTTT. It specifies CAWSIGFGNTIYF.

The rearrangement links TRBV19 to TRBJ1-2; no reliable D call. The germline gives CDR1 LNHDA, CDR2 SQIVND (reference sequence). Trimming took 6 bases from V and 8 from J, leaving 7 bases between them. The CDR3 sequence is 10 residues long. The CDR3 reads CASSRGGYTF. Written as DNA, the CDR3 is TGTGCCAGTAGCAGAGGCGGCTACACCTTC.